This record looks at one T cell receptor beta chain sequence and its context. These data are taken from a study of blood T cell repertoires in COVID-19. CDR1 is SGHDN and CDR2 is FVKESK in the germline V gene. The CDR3 spans 16 residues. V was cut by 3 bases and J by 1 base, with 13 bases left in between. Produced via immunoSEQ multiplex PCR; TCRdb's table is partial and in-frame only. The top ten hold around 2.1% of the sample, which has roughly 200,000 clones, about 90% seen once. Sequences were obtained from PBMCs or T cells enriched from blood (not recorded which). V and J are TRBV14 and TRBJ1-5; tentative D call: TRBD1 (6 bases). The TCR was taken from a woman aged 25 to 45 who had recovered from COVID-19. CDR3 amino acids: CASSQDRDISNQPQHF. In DNA, the CDR3 is TGTGCCAGCAGCCAGGACCGGGACATCAGCAATCAGCCCCAGCATTTT. Supplemented by reference TRBV14 and TRBJ1-5, the full variable domain reads EAGVTQFPSHSVIEKGQTVTLRCDPISGHDNLYWYRRVMGKEIKFLLHFVKESKQDESGMPNNRFLAERTGGTYSTLKVQPAELEDSGVYFCASSQDRDISNQPQHFGDGTRLSIL.